These 19 T cell receptor beta chains share one sample of origin, sequenced in a study of cytotoxic CD8 clonotypes in ibrutinib-treated CLL. Produced via immunoSEQ multiplex PCR; TCRdb's table is partial and in-frame only. This sample carries about 140,000 clones, roughly 80% of them seen once, and the ten largest clones take 25% to 30%. The sample in question was PBMCs, obtained after 12 months of ibrutinib treatment. The receptors stem from a human donor with chronic lymphocytic leukemia.

V gene TRBV30 combines with J gene TRBJ1-4; D gene unclear. Trimming shortened V by 2 bases and J by 0 bases, and 7 bases separated the two germline ends. CDR1 and CDR2 (germline): GTSNPN, SVGIG (reference sequence). This CDR3 contains 14 residues. The CDR3 is CAWSHDATNEKLFF. The CDR3 coding sequence is TGTGCCTGGAGTCATGATGCAACTAATGAAAAACTGTTTTTT.

This chain connects TRBV28 to TRBJ1-4, with D hard to call. The V end lost 1 base, the J end lost 5 bases, and 8 bases lay between the germline ends. The length of the CDR3 is 14 residues. Looked up from germline, CDR1 is MDHEN and CDR2 is SYDVKM. CDR3 loop: CASSLSGLNEKLFF. The CDR3 DNA reads TGTGCCAGCAGTTTATCGGGCCTCAATGAAAAACTGTTTTTT. Full variable domain (remainder filled in from reference TRBV28 and TRBJ1-4): DVKVTQSSRYLVKRTGEKVFLECVQDMDHENMFWYRQDPGLGLRLIYFSYDVKMKEKGDIPEGYSVSREKKERFSLILESASTNQTSMYLCASSLSGLNEKLFFGSGTQLSVL.

This chain links TRBV30 with TRBJ1-1; the D gene is possibly TRBD1 (5 bases). The CDR3 is 13 residues long. The ends were cut back, 0 bases at V and 1 base at J, with 6 bases in the middle. The V gene's germline CDR1 is GTSNPN and CDR2 SVGIG (reference sequence). The CDR3 here is CAWSVDRNTEAFF. The CDR3 region has the DNA TGTGCCTGGAGTGTCGACAGGAACACTGAAGCTTTCTTT.

Concerning this clone: Other nucleotide sequences in the sample specify the same CDR3. V usage is TRBV28 and J usage is TRBJ1-1, with 8 bases aligning to TRBD1. J was trimmed by 4 bases and V by 2 bases; bases with no gene match: 3. This CDR3 region has 14 residues. In germline, CDR1 is MDHEN, CDR2 SYDVKM. The CDR3: CASSLGQGLTEAFF. In DNA, the CDR3 is TGTGCCAGCAGTTTAGGACAGGGCCTCACTGAAGCTTTCTTT. The entire variable domain, with the rest obtained from reference TRBV28 and TRBJ1-1, is as follows: DVKVTQSSRYLVKRTGEKVFLECVQDMDHENMFWYRQDPGLGLRLIYFSYDVKMKEKGDIPEGYSVSREKKERFSLILESASTNQTSMYLCASSLGQGLTEAFFGQGTRLTVV.

The V and J genes are TRBV23-1 and TRBJ2-3; TRBD2 matches at 9 bases. TRBV23-1 is an ORF, and what it does is uncertain. Trimming removed 1 base from V and 2 bases from J; junction bases left unmatched: 13. The CDR3 is 19 amino acids. CDR3 sequence (DNA): TGCGCCAGCAGTCAATGGGATAGCGGGAGAGGGGGTATCACAGATACGCAGTATTTT. The encoded protein is CASSQWDSGRGGITDTQYF.

The J gene is TRBJ2-7, the V gene TRBV25-1; D is possibly TRBD2 (6 bases). Germline V gene lookup returns CDR1 MGHDK and CDR2 SYGVNS. V gave up 2 bases and J gave up 2 bases, with 13 bases separating them. The CDR3 contains 15 residues. The CDR3 here is CASSEKLGGTYEQYF. The CDR3 DNA reads TGTGCCAGCAGTGAAAAGTTGGGGGGAACCTACGAGCAGTACTTC.

This clone has only one observation. Here the CDR3 reads CATIDRGSWGYTF. CDR3 sequence (DNA): TGTGCCACAATCGACAGGGGAAGCTGGGGCTACACCTTC. This sequence joins TRBV19 and TRBJ1-2; 8 bases map to TRBD1. CDR3 size: 13 residues. Germline V gene lookup returns CDR1 LNHDA and CDR2 SQIVND (reference sequence). Trimming removed 10 bases from V and 8 bases from J; junction bases left unmatched: 12.

This chain joins TRBV10-1 and TRBJ1-3; 10 bases align to TRBD1. Unmatched junction bases numbered 5, after V lost 2 bases and J lost 7 bases. This CDR3 comprises 15 residues. Germline V gene lookup returns CDR1 WNHNN and CDR2 SYGVQD (reference sequence). The CDR3 is CASSEPGQGYNTIYF. The CDR3 bases are TGCGCCAGCAGTGAGCCGGGACAGGGGTACAACACCATATATTTT.

The rearrangement joins TRBV4-3 to TRBJ2-1; 8 nucleotides agree with TRBD1. Germline V lookup: CDR1 LGHNA, CDR2 YSLEER. J was trimmed by 3 bases and V by 4 bases; bases with no gene match: 8. This CDR3 is built from 16 residues. CDR3 DNA sequence: TGCGCCAGCAGCCCAACATACGGGACAGGCTACAATGAGCAGTTCTTC. Amino acid sequence: CASSPTYGTGYNEQFF.

This chain links TRBV30 with TRBJ2-7, with TRBD1 identical over 7 bases. The trim removed 3 bases at V and 0 bases at J, leaving 8 bases unmatched. Germline V lookup: CDR1 GTSNPN, CDR2 SVGIG (reference sequence). The CDR3 extends over 15 amino acids. CDR3 coding DNA: TGTGCCTGGAGGGACGACAGGGTGAGCTCCTACGAGCAGTACTTC. This sequence encodes CAWRDDRVSSYEQYF.

The J gene is TRBJ2-7, the V gene TRBV5-1; 8 nucleotides align to TRBD2. The trim removed 0 bases at V and 1 base at J, leaving 9 bases unmatched. CDR1 is SGHRS and CDR2 is YFSETQ in the germline V gene. This CDR3 is 17 amino acids long. The CDR3 reads CASSLGWAGGQSYEQYF. In nucleotides, the CDR3 is TGCGCCAGCAGCTTGGGGTGGGCGGGAGGCCAATCCTACGAGCAGTACTTC.

This rearrangement joins TRBV7-7 to TRBJ2-2; 8 nucleotides line up with TRBD1. CDR1 is SSHAT and CDR2 is FNYEAQ in the germline V gene (reference sequence). This CDR3 has 17 residues. V lost 5 bases, J lost 4 bases, and 12 bases stayed unmatched. CDR3 residues: CASSPDRAYFVTGELFF. The DNA of the CDR3 is TGTGCCAGCAGCCCGGACAGGGCCTATTTTGTCACCGGGGAGCTGTTTTTT. Based on the CDR3 plus reference TRBV7-7 and TRBJ2-2, the full variable domain is GAGVSQSPRYKVTKRGQDVTLRCDPISSHATLYWYQQALGQGPEFLTYFNYEAQPDKSGLPSDRFSAERPEGSISTLTIQRTEQRDSAMYRCASSPDRAYFVTGELFFGEGSRLTVL.

This chain joins TRBV7-9 and TRBJ1-1, with 9 positions matching TRBD1. V lost 4 bases to trimming and J lost 12 bases; unmatched junction nucleotides: 6. The CDR3 consists of 12 residues. Germline lookup yields CDR1 SEHNR and CDR2 FQNEAQ (reference sequence). The CDR3: CASSWTGASTFF. For the CDR3, the DNA is TGTGCCAGCAGCTGGACAGGGGCGAGTACTTTCTTT.

This clone was found once. V and J are TRBV5-4 and TRBJ1-2; 8 nucleotides line up with TRBD1. This CDR3 contains 15 residues. The germline V gene encodes CDR1 SGHNT and CDR2 YYREEE (reference sequence). With V trimmed by 4 bases and J by 8 bases, 13 bases remained unmatched. The CDR3 loop reads CASSQLQGAKGGYTF. The CDR3 DNA reads as TGTGCCAGCAGCCAACTTCAGGGGGCCAAGGGAGGCTACACCTTC.

This chain links TRBV4-3 with TRBJ1-4; D is possibly TRBD1 (6 bases). CDR3 length equals 15 residues. Germline V gene sequence: CDR1 LGHNA, CDR2 YSLEER. The V end was cut by 2 bases, the J end by 7 bases, with 14 bases between. The CDR3 here is CASSQFLGGPEKLFF. DNA for the CDR3: TGCGCCAGCAGCCAATTTCTAGGGGGGCCTGAAAAACTGTTTTTT.

The chain has TRBV7-6 and TRBJ2-7, with unresolved D. CDR3 length equals 12 residues. The germline CDR1 and CDR2 sequences are SGHVS and FNYEAQ. V lost 1 base and J lost 5, with 6 bases in between. This CDR3 reads CASSLGWNEQYF. In DNA, the CDR3 is TGTGCCAGCAGCTTAGGTTGGAACGAGCAGTACTTC.

CDR3 residues: CASSPSEQGAIQAKNIQYF. CDR3 sequence (DNA): TGTGCCAGCTCACCATCGGAACAGGGGGCGATTCAGGCCAAAAACATTCAGTACTTC. This sequence joins TRBV18 and TRBJ2-4; 9 positions match TRBD1. Looked up from germline, CDR1 is KGHSH and CDR2 is LQKENI. The CDR3 is 19 residues long. V lost 2 bases, J lost 1 base, and 12 bases stayed unmatched.

This clone was observed a single time. This chain connects TRBV7-8 to TRBJ2-4; 11 nucleotides agree with TRBD2. The CDR3 runs 19 residues. With V trimmed by 5 bases and J by 0 bases, 12 bases remained unmatched. Looked up from germline, CDR1 is SGHVS and CDR2 is FQNEAQ. In DNA form, the CDR3 reads TGTGCCAGCAGCGAGGGACTAGCGGAAGGGGGACTAGCCAAAAACATTCAGTACTTC. Its protein product is CASSEGLAEGGLAKNIQYF.

The V and J genes are TRBV4-2 and TRBJ2-1; maybe TRBD1 (5 bases). Per germline, CDR1 LGHNA and CDR2 YNFKEQ. CDR3 length: 13 amino acids. Trimming cost V 3 bases and J 9 bases, with 12 bases left between them. CDR3 sequence (DNA): TGTGCCAGCAGCCAGAGTAGGGGTGGTGAGCAGTTCTTC. Translated, it gives CASSQSRGGEQFF.